This T cell receptor beta chain was recorded in a study of vaccination effects on CD4 cells after COVID-19. J was trimmed by 10 bases and V by 4 bases; bases with no gene match: 11. Germline V gene data show CDR1 as SNHLY and CDR2 as FYNNEI. The CDR3 consists of 16 residues. In the case of this clone: The antigen is not known.

Study-wide results and limits: Clones induced by infection and by vaccine showed marked clonal contraction late after vaccination. From healthy vaccinees, only 1 of 255 vaccine-induced clones also reacted to common cold coronaviruses.

TCRdb's copy holds only in-frame clones and misses some; the assay was immunoSEQ multiplex PCR. The top ten hold roughly 7.2% of the sample, which has 43,000 or so clones, about three quarters seen once. Isolating CD4+ T cells followed approximately ten days of culture. Subjects were given two BNT162b2 or mRNA-1273 vaccine doses. At days 3 and 7, half of the medium was exchanged for IL-2 medium. This receptor was identified in a human donor who received a COVID-19 vaccine. The material sequenced was CD4+ T cells from PBMCs cultured without peptide, taken after COVID-19 vaccination. The V call is TRBV2, the J call TRBJ2-1; TRBD2 matches 12 bases. The DNA of the CDR3 is TGTGCCAGCAGTGTCTCTAGGACTAGCGGGATCGGGGAGCAGTTCTTC. Encoded protein: CASSVSRTSGIGEQFF. Full variable domain (rest looked up from reference TRBV2 and TRBJ2-1): EPEVTQTPSHQVTQMGQEVILRCVPISNHLYFYWYRQILGQKVEFLVSFYNNEISEKSEIFDDQFSVERPDGSNFTLKIRSTKLEDSAMYFCASSVSRTSGIGEQFFGPGTRLTVL.